The 12 T cell receptor beta chains below come from one sample, sequenced in a study of blood T cell repertoires in COVID-19 (TCRdb year 2020). Preparation of the library involved the immunoSEQ multiplex PCR assay. Sourced from immuneACCESS, this table was stored by TCRdb with only in-frame sequences that have V and J called. A share of the clones is absent; for the studies checked, an unresolved V gene accounts for under half, and the remainder has no known explanation. The sample profile shows 200,000 to 250,000 clones; 82% of them were found once. The top ten clones comprise about 3.8% of the sample. The sample comprised peripheral blood. The receptors shown here come from a woman of 80 years or more with acute or convalescent COVID-19.

This clone has only a few counts. This rearrangement joins TRBV5-8 to TRBJ2-2; no firm D call. Between the trimmed V and J ends, which lost 0 bases and 0 bases, there was a span of 9 bases. The CDR3 extends over 16 amino acids. Germline CDR1 and CDR2: SGHTS and YDEGEE. CDR3 in DNA: TGTGCCAGCAGCTTGGTATACACCTCGAACACCGGGGAGCTGTTTTTT. Translation: CASSLVYTSNTGELFF. The full variable domain, in which reference TRBV5-8 and TRBJ2-2 provide the parts outside the CDR3, is EAGVTQSPTHLIKTRGQQATLRCSPISGHTSVYWYQQALGLGLQFLLWYDEGEERNRGNFPPRFSGRQFPNYSSELNVNALELEDSALYLCASSLVYTSNTGELFFGEGSRLTVL.

The chain couples TRBV9 to TRBJ2-5, with D possibly matching TRBD2 (5 bases). The CDR3 spans 15 residues. The V and J ends lost 0 bases and 4 bases respectively, with 13 bases between them. CDR1 is SGDLS, CDR2 YYNGEE, per germline. CDR3 in amino acids: CASSVEDYPPETQYF. CDR3 in DNA: TGTGCCAGCAGCGTAGAAGACTACCCCCCAGAGACCCAGTACTTC.

The chain has TRBV21-1 and TRBJ1-2; the D call TRBD1 from the table was never checked on the DNA. TRBV21-1 is designated a pseudogene. The CDR3 is 14 residues long. CDR3 region: CASPHRSRNYGYTF. CDR3 sequence (DNA): TGTGCCAGTCCACATCGGTCCAGGAACTATGGCTACACCTTC.

This sequence joins TRBV3-1 (or the pseudogene TRBV3-2) and TRBJ1-4; D is uncertain. Germline loops: CDR1 LGHDT, CDR2 YNNKEL (reference sequence). CDR3 length equals 16 residues. V was shortened by 2 bases and J by 4 bases, with 14 bases between the two germline ends. The CDR3 protein is CASSQLPFEDNEKLFF. CDR3 in DNA: TGTGCCAGCAGCCAACTACCCTTCGAGGATAATGAAAAACTGTTTTTT.

This clone was seen a single time. The chain employs TRBV19 and TRBJ2-3; a weak D match, TRBD2 (5 bases). This CDR3 is 14 amino acids long. The germline V and J ends were trimmed by 7 bases and 2 bases, with 13 bases remaining between them. The germline V gene has CDR1 LNHDA and CDR2 SQIVND (reference sequence). The chain's CDR3 is CASKAADFTDTQYF. DNA for the CDR3: TGTGCCAGTAAGGCCGCGGACTTCACAGATACGCAGTATTTT.

The rearrangement uses TRBV5-4 and TRBJ2-1; 11 bases line up with TRBD2. The length of the CDR3 is 15 residues. The V segment lost 4 bases and the J segment 4 bases; nucleotides outside the gene matches: 4. The germline V gene encodes CDR1 SGHNT and CDR2 YYREEE (reference sequence). CDR3 sequence: CASSDLAGGYNEQFF. For the CDR3, the DNA is TGTGCCAGCAGCGATCTAGCGGGGGGTTACAATGAGCAGTTCTTC.

The CDR3 protein is CASSSTGTGAYEQYF. The DNA of the CDR3 is TGTGCCAGCAGTTCGACCGGGACAGGGGCCTACGAGCAGTACTTC. V and J are TRBV7-2 and TRBJ2-7; 10 bases line up with TRBD1. CDR3 length: 15 residues. Germline V lookup: CDR1 SGHTA, CDR2 FQGNSA. J lost 2 bases, V lost 6 bases, and 7 bases had no gene match.

About this clone itself: Other DNA sequences from this sample encode an identical CDR3 as well. CDR3: CASSSGYGYTF. CDR3 coding DNA: TGTGCCAGCAGTTCAGGGTATGGCTACACCTTC. The chain joins TRBV12-3 or TRBV12-4 to TRBJ1-2; D is possibly TRBD1 (5 bases). The CDR3 has 11 amino acids. Trimming left V 4 bases short and J 5 bases short, with 5 bases between.

The J gene is TRBJ2-1, the V gene TRBV5-1; 12 bases match TRBD2. Trimming took 1 base from V and 7 from J; bases not matched to a gene: 6. The germline V gene has CDR1 SGHRS and CDR2 YFSETQ. The CDR3 has 16 amino acids. CDR3 sequence reads: CASSLWTSGETNEQFF. The CDR3 DNA reads TGCGCCAGCAGCTTGTGGACTAGCGGGGAAACTAATGAGCAGTTCTTC.

The V call is TRBV2, the J call TRBJ1-2; a possible D gene is TRBD1 (6 bases). V lost 7 bases, J lost 2 bases, and 8 bases lay in between. CDR3 length: 12 residues. Germline CDR1 is SNHLY and CDR2 is FYNNEI. CDR3 sequence: CASTQGNYGYTF. CDR3 in DNA: TGTGCCAGCACTCAGGGGAACTATGGCTACACCTTC.

The V and J genes are TRBV18 and TRBJ1-6, with D tentatively TRBD1 (6 bases). This CDR3 spans 17 amino acids. The ends were cut back, 6 bases at V and 4 bases at J, with 19 bases in the middle. In germline, CDR1 is KGHSH, CDR2 LQKENI. The CDR3 DNA sequence: TGTGCCAGCTCTCCAGGCCGCAGGGGCGGGTATAATTCACCCCTCCACTTT. Translating it yields CASSPGRRGGYNSPLHF.

The J gene is TRBJ1-2, the V gene TRBV11-3; perhaps TRBD1 as D (5 bases). The germline V and J ends were trimmed by 1 base and 2 bases, with 8 bases remaining between them. CDR3 length equals 14 residues. Looked up from germline, CDR1 is SGHNT and CDR2 is YENEEA. The chain's CDR3 is CASSLGRANYGYTF. The DNA of the CDR3 is TGTGCCAGCAGCTTAGGCAGGGCAAACTATGGCTACACCTTC.